These T cell receptor beta chains were read from a single sample in a study of shared clonotypes between healthy human individuals. Method: immunoSEQ multiplex PCR; TCRdb's copy keeps in-frame clones and lacks some. The repertoire holds 2.3 million or so clones, with 90% to 95% as singletons. The material sequenced was naive CD4+ T cells from PBMCs. All receptors derive from a man aged 18 to 29 in good health. Some clones in this sample may be carry-over from other donors' samples. Both conserved end residues are part of each CDR3. Fields, in order: clone size, D gene, V gene, J gene, CDR3 DNA, CDR3 protein. The D gene is left open where the match is weak. Size tells how often a clone was seen (once, few, many) or the class of an expanded clone, and some rows leave it out.

clone_size: .; d_call: TRBD1; v_call: TRBV10-3; j_call: TRBJ2-2; cdr3_nt: TGTGCCATCAGTGATTTGACAGGGGGCGGCCTTACCAGAACCGGGGAGCTGTTTTTT; cdr3_aa: CAISDLTGGGLTRTGELFF
clone_size: .; d_call: .; v_call: TRBV4-3; j_call: TRBJ1-1; cdr3_nt: TGCGCCAGCAGCCAAAATCGATTCATGAACACTGAAGCTTTCTTT; cdr3_aa: CASSQNRFMNTEAFF
clone_size: .; d_call: .; v_call: TRBV10-3; j_call: TRBJ1-3; cdr3_nt: TGTGCCATCAGACCACTCGACGGAAACACCATATATTTT; cdr3_aa: CAIRPLDGNTIYF
clone_size: once; d_call: .; v_call: TRBV19; j_call: TRBJ1-5; cdr3_nt: TGTGCCAGTAGTATACTGGCAGTTAGCAATCAGCCCCAGCATTTT; cdr3_aa: CASSILAVSNQPQHF
clone_size: once; d_call: .; v_call: TRBV28; j_call: TRBJ2-5; cdr3_nt: TGTGCCAGCAGTTTAGTGGAGACCCAGTACTTC; cdr3_aa: CASSLVETQYF
clone_size: .; d_call: TRBD2; v_call: TRBV30; j_call: TRBJ2-1; cdr3_nt: TGTGCCTGGAGTTTGGGGACTAGCGGGAGGGCCGGGTACAATGAGCAGTTCTTC; cdr3_aa: CAWSLGTSGRAGYNEQFF
clone_size: .; d_call: .; v_call: TRBV5-1; j_call: TRBJ1-1; cdr3_nt: TGCGCCAGCAGCTTGGAAGGGGCGACGACTAGAAACACTGAAGCTTTCTTT; cdr3_aa: CASSLEGATTRNTEAFF
clone_size: .; d_call: TRBD1; v_call: TRBV5-8; j_call: TRBJ1-3; cdr3_nt: TGTGCCAGCAGCCGCGGGGGCACAGGGGGCTCTGGAAACACCATATATTTT; cdr3_aa: CASSRGGTGGSGNTIYF
clone_size: .; d_call: .; v_call: TRBV6-6; j_call: TRBJ1-1; cdr3_nt: TGTGCCAGCAGTTACTCCGTCACACAGAACACTGAAGCTTTCTTT; cdr3_aa: CASSYSVTQNTEAFF
clone_size: .; d_call: TRBD2; v_call: TRBV27; j_call: TRBJ2-4; cdr3_nt: TGTGCCAGCAGTGCGACAAGCGGGACTCTCTTGTTAAACATTCAGTACTTC; cdr3_aa: CASSATSGTLLLNIQYF
clone_size: .; d_call: .; v_call: TRBV27; j_call: TRBJ1-5; cdr3_nt: TGTGCCAGCAGTCTACCCCCGAGACAGGACCTCAATCAGCCCCAGCATTTT; cdr3_aa: CASSLPPRQDLNQPQHF
clone_size: .; d_call: .; v_call: TRBV9; j_call: TRBJ2-1; cdr3_nt: TGTGCCAGCAGCATCCGATCGGTTAGAGGCGATGAGCAGTTCTTC; cdr3_aa: CASSIRSVRGDEQFF
clone_size: .; d_call: .; v_call: TRBV7-2; j_call: TRBJ2-1; cdr3_nt: TGTGCCAGCAGCTTCAGGGGACCCTCCGCCTACAATGAGCAGTTCTTC; cdr3_aa: CASSFRGPSAYNEQFF
clone_size: .; d_call: .; v_call: TRBV5-1; j_call: TRBJ1-2; cdr3_nt: TGCGCCAGCGGAGACAGTTATGGCTACACCTTC; cdr3_aa: CASGDSYGYTF
clone_size: .; d_call: TRBD2; v_call: TRBV6-1; j_call: TRBJ2-3; cdr3_nt: TGTGCCAGCAGTGACGCTAGCGGGGTCACAGATACGCAGTATTTT; cdr3_aa: CASSDASGVTDTQYF
clone_size: .; d_call: .; v_call: TRBV7-2; j_call: TRBJ1-2; cdr3_nt: TGTGCCAGCAGCTTAGCAGCCTTAAACTATGGCTACACCTTC; cdr3_aa: CASSLAALNYGYTF
clone_size: .; d_call: .; v_call: TRBV6-6; j_call: TRBJ1-2; cdr3_nt: TGTGCCAGCAGTTCGGACTTCTATGGCTACACCTTC; cdr3_aa: CASSSDFYGYTF
clone_size: once; d_call: TRBD2; v_call: TRBV29-1; j_call: TRBJ2-3; cdr3_nt: TGCAGCGTTCGGCGGGAGCCCCCCGATACGCAGTATTTT; cdr3_aa: CSVRREPPDTQYF
clone_size: .; d_call: .; v_call: TRBV7-6; j_call: TRBJ1-6; cdr3_nt: TGTGCCAGCAGCCCGGGGACGGCCGGGGCCCTCCACTTT; cdr3_aa: CASSPGTAGALHF
clone_size: .; d_call: TRBD1; v_call: TRBV9; j_call: TRBJ2-1; cdr3_nt: TGTGCCAGCAGCCAATCGGGACAGGGATTCAATGAGCAGTTCTTC; cdr3_aa: CASSQSGQGFNEQFF
clone_size: .; d_call: TRBD1; v_call: TRBV28; j_call: TRBJ2-7; cdr3_nt: TGTGCCAGCAGTTTATCCTCAGGGGGCAACGAGCAGTACTTC; cdr3_aa: CASSLSSGGNEQYF
clone_size: once; d_call: .; v_call: TRBV11-1; j_call: TRBJ2-3; cdr3_nt: TGTGCCAGCAGCTTAGCTCGGGCGACAGATACGCAGTATTTT; cdr3_aa: CASSLARATDTQYF
clone_size: .; d_call: .; v_call: TRBV5-1; j_call: TRBJ2-3; cdr3_nt: TGCGCCAGCAGCCTCGGGACCGTTAGCACAGATACGCAGTATTTT; cdr3_aa: CASSLGTVSTDTQYF
clone_size: .; d_call: .; v_call: TRBV10-1; j_call: TRBJ2-1; cdr3_nt: TGCGCCAGCAGTCGGAGCAGCTCCTACAATGAGCAGTTCTTC; cdr3_aa: CASSRSSSYNEQFF
clone_size: .; d_call: .; v_call: TRBV6-5; j_call: TRBJ1-5; cdr3_nt: TGTGCCAGCAGTTACCGTCCCCCCCCGGGGAATCAGCCCCAGCATTTT; cdr3_aa: CASSYRPPPGNQPQHF
clone_size: .; d_call: .; v_call: TRBV14; j_call: TRBJ2-7; cdr3_nt: TGTGCCAGCAGCCAAGAAGGAGGAGGCTGGGGCGAGCAGTACTTC; cdr3_aa: CASSQEGGGWGEQYF
clone_size: .; d_call: .; v_call: TRBV7-8; j_call: TRBJ2-7; cdr3_nt: TGTGCCAGCAAGCGAGGGGCAGGGTATTCCTACGAGCAGTACTTC; cdr3_aa: CASKRGAGYSYEQYF
clone_size: .; d_call: .; v_call: TRBV30; j_call: TRBJ2-1; cdr3_nt: TGTGCCTGGAACGATGTTGACGGGAGCAATGAGCAGTTCTTC; cdr3_aa: CAWNDVDGSNEQFF
clone_size: .; d_call: TRBD1; v_call: TRBV2; j_call: TRBJ1-1; cdr3_nt: TGTGCCAGCAGTGAAGCGCTTAGACAGGGTGAAGCTTTCTTT; cdr3_aa: CASSEALRQGEAFF
clone_size: .; d_call: .; v_call: TRBV6-6; j_call: TRBJ2-3; cdr3_nt: TGTGCCAGCAGTTACTCGGCAGACGCTAGCACAGATACGCAGTATTTT; cdr3_aa: CASSYSADASTDTQYF
clone_size: .; d_call: .; v_call: TRBV19; j_call: TRBJ2-5; cdr3_nt: TGTGCCAGTAGTCCCCGCGGAAGGGAGACCCAGTACTTC; cdr3_aa: CASSPRGRETQYF